This paragraph reports one T cell receptor beta chain. Its antigen remains unknown. The sample originates from a study of T cell repertoires in cytomegalovirus infection. The wider study: Through public TCR beta signatures, both CMV infection and matching HLA type were indicated. Study findings and constraints: There were HLA-C-restricted CMV-specific TCR beta clonotypes dominating the ex vivo response. There were carriers of CMV plus the relevant HLA, and cumulative public TCR beta family frequency identified them.

Via MiXCR, TCRdb re-called the reads, giving one row per CDR3 protein. The sample shows fewer than 300,000 distinct CDR3 sequences, about 23% of them seen only once. Germline values: CDR1 SGHRS, CDR2 YFSETQ. The CDR3 consists of 14 residues. V lost 6 bases and J lost 4; bases outside the gene matches: 10. This TCR was sampled from a human donor in good health (CMV status not recorded). Some clones in this sample may be carry-over from other donors' samples. V is TRBV5-1 and J is TRBJ2-7; 7 nucleotides agree with TRBD2. Sequencing was done on a sample of PBMCs. The CDR3: CASNHGGIFYEQYF. The CDR3 DNA sequence: TGCGCCAGCAACCACGGGGGGATTTTTTACGAGCAGTACTTC.